The rows below give T cell receptor beta chains drawn from one sample of a study of T cell responses to AZD1222 COVID-19 vaccine. Profiling relied on immunoSEQ multiplex PCR, and the TCRdb table lists in-frame clones only, not all of them. Among about 120,000 clones listed, roughly 89% were seen once. The sequenced sample was peripheral blood, obtained on day 0 of AZD1222 vaccination. The receptors come from an adult in good health. Each CDR3 is given with its conserved first and last residue. D genes are given only for firm matches. Clone size is stated in some rows and not others, as once, few, many or a class when expanded.

v_gene	abundance	d_gene	j_gene	CDR3nt	CDR3aa
TRBV19	-	TRBD1	TRBJ1-2	TGTGCCAGTACAGGGGGCAACTATGGCTACACCTTC	CASTGGNYGYTF
TRBV13	-	-	TRBJ1-2	TGTGCCAGCAGCTTAGGCCCCAGAATGGGCTACACCTTC	CASSLGPRMGYTF
TRBV28	-	TRBD2	TRBJ2-1	TGTGCCAGCAGTTTATATACTAGCGGCTACAATGAGCAGTTCTTC	CASSLYTSGYNEQFF
TRBV16	-	-	TRBJ1-2	TGTGCCAGCAGCCAATCGGGGGGTCCTAATGGCTACACCTTC	CASSQSGGPNGYTF
TRBV25-1	once	-	TRBJ1-2	TGTGCCAGCAGTGACGCAGGGAAGGGCCCATCGGCCTATGGCTACACCTTC	CASSDAGKGPSAYGYTF
TRBV11-2	-	-	TRBJ2-1	TGTGCCAGCAGCTTTACTGTTGGCTCCTACAATGAGCAGTTCTTC	CASSFTVGSYNEQFF
TRBV3-1/TRBV3-2	-	TRBD1	TRBJ2-2	TGTGCCAGCAGCCGACAGGGGGTCGGGGAGCTGTTTTTT	CASSRQGVGELFF
TRBV27	-	-	TRBJ2-4	TGTGCCAGCGGAACAGGGGGGGACATTCAGTACTTC	CASGTGGDIQYF
TRBV11-3	-	TRBD1	TRBJ2-2	TGTGCCAGCAGCTCCGACAGGGGGCGAAACACCGGGGAGCTGTTTTTT	CASSSDRGRNTGELFF
TRBV5-1	-	TRBD1	TRBJ2-2	TGCGCCAGCAGCCCGGGGACAGGGGGTACCGGGGAGCTGTTTTTT	CASSPGTGGTGELFF
TRBV11-2	-	-	TRBJ2-7	TGTGCCAGCAGCTGGGGGAGTGCTAACTACGAGCAGTACTTC	CASSWGSANYEQYF
TRBV30	-	-	TRBJ2-2	TGTGCCTGGAGTGTAAGGGGGATAAACACCGGGGAGCTGTTTTTT	CAWSVRGINTGELFF
TRBV25-1	-	-	TRBJ1-4	TGTGCCAGCAGGGAACGTGGTGAAAAACTGTTTTTT	CASRERGEKLFF
TRBV2	-	-	TRBJ2-7	TGTGCCAACGGGCGGGGAGTCTACGAGCAGTACTTC	CANGRGVYEQYF
TRBV4-2	once	-	TRBJ2-5	TGTGCCAGCAGCCAAGGGAGAGGGGGGATGGAGACCCAGTACTTC	CASSQGRGGMETQYF
TRBV18	-	TRBD1	TRBJ2-1	TGTGCCAGCTCACCACCGGGACAGGCTTACAATGAGCAGTTCTTC	CASSPPGQAYNEQFF
TRBV19	-	TRBD1	TRBJ1-2	TGTGCCAGTAGTCATACGGGAAAGAAGGGCAGGGGGCCTCGAGGCTACACCTTC	CASSHTGKKGRGPRGYTF
TRBV7-9	once	-	TRBJ1-1	TGTGCCAGCAGCTCCCTATTGAACACTGAAGCTTTCTTT	CASSSLLNTEAFF
TRBV5-4	-	TRBD1	TRBJ1-4	TGTGCCAGCAGCTTAACAAGGACAGGAACTAATGAAAAACTGTTTTTT	CASSLTRTGTNEKLFF
TRBV11-3	-	-	TRBJ2-2	TGTGCCAGCAGCTTACAGGCCGGAGGGGAGCTGTTTTTT	CASSLQAGGELFF
TRBV12-3/TRBV12-4	-	-	TRBJ1-4	TGTGCCAGCAGTGGGCAGGGAACCGAAAAACTGTTTTTT	CASSGQGTEKLFF
TRBV15	-	-	TRBJ1-6	TGTGCCACCAGCATACAGGGTGATTCACCCCTCCACTTT	CATSIQGDSPLHF
TRBV25-1	-	-	TRBJ2-7	TGTGCCAGCAGTGAATACGGGTTTGGGGTGGAGCAGTACTTC	CASSEYGFGVEQYF
TRBV5-6	-	-	TRBJ2-7	TGTGCCAGCAGCTTCGGAGCAGGGGTTCCCTACGAGCAGTACTTC	CASSFGAGVPYEQYF
TRBV18	-	TRBD2	TRBJ2-3	TGTGCCAGCTCACCCGGACTAGCGGGAACAGATACGCAGTATTTT	CASSPGLAGTDTQYF
TRBV10-3	-	TRBD2	TRBJ2-1	TGTGCCATCAGTGAGCGCCCTAGCGGGATTGGAAATGAGCAGTTCTTC	CAISERPSGIGNEQFF
TRBV29-1	once	-	TRBJ1-2	TGCAGCGGAGAACTAGGAGGGTTGGATGGCTACACCTTC	CSGELGGLDGYTF
TRBV13	-	TRBD1	TRBJ1-6	TGTGCCAGCAGCTTAGGGGACAGGGAAAATTCACCCCTCCACTTT	CASSLGDRENSPLHF
TRBV6-1	-	-	TRBJ1-5	TGTGCCAGCAGTGATCATCCCCCTAGGACAGTACCCCAGCCCCAGCATTTT	CASSDHPPRTVPQPQHF
TRBV19	-	TRBD1	TRBJ1-1	TGTGCCAGTAGTATCGGGACAGGCATGAACACTGAAGCTTTCTTT	CASSIGTGMNTEAFF
TRBV30	once	TRBD2	TRBJ2-1	TGTGCCTCGAATAGCGGGAGTCATGGGCACAATGAGCAGTTCTTC	CASNSGSHGHNEQFF
TRBV5-6	-	-	TRBJ1-5	TGTGCCAGCAGCTTGTATTCGGCAGGGTTCTCTCAGCCCCAGCATTTT	CASSLYSAGFSQPQHF
TRBV28	-	-	TRBJ1-1	TGTGCCAGCAGTACCCGGACTGAAGCTTTCTTT	CASSTRTEAFF
TRBV7-9	-	-	TRBJ1-4	TGTGCCAGCAGCTTAGTAGTAGCCTCAACTAATGAAAAACTGTTTTTT	CASSLVVASTNEKLFF
TRBV19	-	TRBD1	TRBJ2-5	TGTGCCAGTAGCAGACAGGGCCCCACAAGAGAGACCCAGTACTTC	CASSRQGPTRETQYF
TRBV7-9	once	-	TRBJ1-1	TGTGCCAGCAGCTCCCGGTGGGGGGGAACTGAAGCTTTCTTT	CASSSRWGGTEAFF
TRBV30	few	-	TRBJ1-2	TGTGCCTGGAGGAGGCGGGGAGACTATGGCTACACCTTC	CAWRRRGDYGYTF
TRBV5-1	-	-	TRBJ2-3	TGCGCCAGCAGCTTCACCACAGATACGCAGTATTTT	CASSFTTDTQYF
TRBV7-2	-	-	TRBJ1-4	TGTGCCAGCAGCTTAGGGACAGCTAATGAAAAACTGTTTTTT	CASSLGTANEKLFF
TRBV30	-	-	TRBJ2-7	TGTGCCTGGAGCCTAGGGCGGAGGGGCTACGAGCAGTACTTC	CAWSLGRRGYEQYF